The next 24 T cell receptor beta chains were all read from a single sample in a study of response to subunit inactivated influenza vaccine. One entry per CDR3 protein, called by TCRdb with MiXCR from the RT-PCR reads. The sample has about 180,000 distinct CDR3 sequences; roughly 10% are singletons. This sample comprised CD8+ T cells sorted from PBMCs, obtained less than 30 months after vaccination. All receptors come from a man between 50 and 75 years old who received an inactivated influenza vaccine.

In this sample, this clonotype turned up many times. CDR3 protein: CSVEDLGGTGEQFF. The CDR3 DNA reads TGCAGCGTTGAAGACCTAGGTGGAACCGGTGAGCAGTTCTTC. The genes are TRBV29-1 and TRBJ2-1; D remains unclear. The CDR3 spans 14 residues. The V gene lost 0 bases and the J gene lost 9 bases, with 15 bases spanning the gap. CDR1 is SQVTM and CDR2 is ANQGSEA in the germline V gene.

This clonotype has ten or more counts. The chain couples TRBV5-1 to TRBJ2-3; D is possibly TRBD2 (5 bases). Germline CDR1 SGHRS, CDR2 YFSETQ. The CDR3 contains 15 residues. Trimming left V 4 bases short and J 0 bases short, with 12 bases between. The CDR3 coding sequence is TGCGCCAGCAGCCATATAGCGCCCAGCACAGATACGCAGTATTTT. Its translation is CASSHIAPSTDTQYF.

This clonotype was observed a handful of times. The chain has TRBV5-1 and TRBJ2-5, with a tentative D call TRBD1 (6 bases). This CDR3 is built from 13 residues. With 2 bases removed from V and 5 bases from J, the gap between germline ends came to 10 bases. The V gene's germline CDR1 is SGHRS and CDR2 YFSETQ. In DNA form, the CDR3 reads TGCGCCAGCAGCTTAGGGGGTCTGGAGACCCAGTACTTC. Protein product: CASSLGGLETQYF.

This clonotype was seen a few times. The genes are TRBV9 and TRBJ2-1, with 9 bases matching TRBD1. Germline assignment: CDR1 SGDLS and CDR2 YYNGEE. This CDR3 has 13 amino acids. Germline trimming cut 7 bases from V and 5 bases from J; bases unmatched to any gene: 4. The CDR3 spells CASGGQGDNEQFF. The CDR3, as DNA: TGTGCCAGCGGGGGACAGGGAGACAATGAGCAGTTCTTC.

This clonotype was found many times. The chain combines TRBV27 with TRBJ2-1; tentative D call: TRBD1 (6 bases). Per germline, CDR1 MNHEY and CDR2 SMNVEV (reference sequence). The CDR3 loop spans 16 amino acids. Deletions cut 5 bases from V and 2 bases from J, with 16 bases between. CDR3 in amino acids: CASSAQGFSAYNEQFF. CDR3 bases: TGTGCCAGCAGTGCTCAGGGGTTTTCTGCCTACAATGAGCAGTTCTTC.

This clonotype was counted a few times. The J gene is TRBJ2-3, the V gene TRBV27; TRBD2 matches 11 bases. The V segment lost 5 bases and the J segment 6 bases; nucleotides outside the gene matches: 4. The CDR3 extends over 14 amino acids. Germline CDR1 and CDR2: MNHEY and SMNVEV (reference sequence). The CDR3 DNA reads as TGTGCCAGCAGTCCCCGGACTAGCGGGGATACGCAGTATTTT. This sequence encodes CASSPRTSGDTQYF.

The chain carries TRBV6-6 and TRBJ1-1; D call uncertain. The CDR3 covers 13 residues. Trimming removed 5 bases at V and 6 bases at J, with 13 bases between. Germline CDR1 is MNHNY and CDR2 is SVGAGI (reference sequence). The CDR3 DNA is TGTGCCAGCAGTCCCTTCGTTGTGGCTGAAGCTTTCTTT. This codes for CASSPFVVAEAFF.

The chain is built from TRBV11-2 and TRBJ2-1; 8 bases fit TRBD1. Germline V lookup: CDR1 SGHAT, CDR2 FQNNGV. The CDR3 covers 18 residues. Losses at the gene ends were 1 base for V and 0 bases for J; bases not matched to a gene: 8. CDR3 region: CASSLVYQGASSYNEQFF. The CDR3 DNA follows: TGTGCCAGCAGCTTAGTTTACCAGGGGGCGAGCTCCTACAATGAGCAGTTCTTC.

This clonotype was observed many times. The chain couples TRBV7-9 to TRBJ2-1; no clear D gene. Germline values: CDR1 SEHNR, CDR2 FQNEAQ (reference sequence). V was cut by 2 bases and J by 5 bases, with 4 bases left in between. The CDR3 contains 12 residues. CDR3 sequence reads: CASSLHDNEQFF. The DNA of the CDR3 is TGTGCCAGCAGCTTACATGACAATGAGCAGTTCTTC.

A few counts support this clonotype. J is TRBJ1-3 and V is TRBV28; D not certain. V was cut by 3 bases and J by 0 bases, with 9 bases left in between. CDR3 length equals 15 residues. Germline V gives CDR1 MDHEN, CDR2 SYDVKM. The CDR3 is CASSFQRLSGNTIYF. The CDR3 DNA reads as TGTGCCAGCAGTTTTCAAAGGCTCTCTGGAAACACCATATATTTT.

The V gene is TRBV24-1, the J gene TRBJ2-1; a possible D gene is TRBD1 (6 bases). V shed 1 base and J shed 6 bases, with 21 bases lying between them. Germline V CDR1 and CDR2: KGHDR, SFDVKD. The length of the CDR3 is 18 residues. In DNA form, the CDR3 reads TGTGCCACCAGTGATTTCAGGGGTCGAGCGGACCTGATCAATGAGCAGTTCTTC. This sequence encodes CATSDFRGRADLINEQFF.

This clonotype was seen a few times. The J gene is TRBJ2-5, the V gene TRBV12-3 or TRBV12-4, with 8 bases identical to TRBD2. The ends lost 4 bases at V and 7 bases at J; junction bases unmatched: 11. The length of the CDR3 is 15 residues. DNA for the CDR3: TGTGCCAGCAGTTCGTGGCGGGGGGACCGGGGGACCCAGTACTTC. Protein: CASSSWRGDRGTQYF.

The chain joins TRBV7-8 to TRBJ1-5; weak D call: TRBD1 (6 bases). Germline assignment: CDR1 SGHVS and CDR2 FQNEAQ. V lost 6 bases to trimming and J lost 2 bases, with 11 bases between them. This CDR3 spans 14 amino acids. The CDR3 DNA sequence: TGTGCCAGCAGACCGACAGGTGGCAATCAGCCCCAGCATTTT. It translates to CASRPTGGNQPQHF.

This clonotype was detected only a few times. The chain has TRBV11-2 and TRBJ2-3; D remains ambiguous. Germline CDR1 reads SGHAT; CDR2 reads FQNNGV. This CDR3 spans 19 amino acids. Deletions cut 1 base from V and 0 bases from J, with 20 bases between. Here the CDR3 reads CASSLVRPLWSDSTDTQYF. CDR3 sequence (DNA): TGTGCCAGCAGCTTAGTTCGCCCCCTGTGGAGCGACAGCACAGATACGCAGTATTTT.

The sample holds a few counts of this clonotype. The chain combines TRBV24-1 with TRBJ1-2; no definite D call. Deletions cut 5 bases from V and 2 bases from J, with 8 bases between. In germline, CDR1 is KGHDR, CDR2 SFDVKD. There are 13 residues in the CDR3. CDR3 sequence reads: CATSAMGNYGYTF. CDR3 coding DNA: TGTGCCACCAGTGCCATGGGGAACTATGGCTACACCTTC.

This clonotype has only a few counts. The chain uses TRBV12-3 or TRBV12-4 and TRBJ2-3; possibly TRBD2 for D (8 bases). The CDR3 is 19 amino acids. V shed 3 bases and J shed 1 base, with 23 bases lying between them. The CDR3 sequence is CASSFPRGGQNEGTDTQYF. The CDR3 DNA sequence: TGTGCCAGCAGTTTTCCTCGGGGGGGACAGAACGAGGGCACAGATACGCAGTATTTT.

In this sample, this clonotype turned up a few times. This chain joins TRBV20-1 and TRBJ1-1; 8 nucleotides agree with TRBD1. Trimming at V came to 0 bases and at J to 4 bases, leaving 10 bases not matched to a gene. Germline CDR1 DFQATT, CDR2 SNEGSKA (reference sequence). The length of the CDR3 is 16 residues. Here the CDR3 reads CSARDLTGEKGTEAFF. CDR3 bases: TGCAGTGCTAGAGATTTGACAGGGGAGAAGGGCACTGAAGCTTTCTTT.

The CDR3 sequence: CSASQTSPRGYEQFF. The CDR3 nucleotides read TGCAGTGCTAGCCAGACTAGTCCCCGTGGTTATGAGCAGTTCTTC. The chain links TRBV20-1 to TRBJ2-1, with a possible D match to TRBD2 (6 bases). The germline CDR1 and CDR2 sequences are DFQATT and SNEGSKA (reference sequence). The CDR3 consists of 15 residues. V lost 3 bases to trimming and J lost 8 bases, with 20 bases between them.

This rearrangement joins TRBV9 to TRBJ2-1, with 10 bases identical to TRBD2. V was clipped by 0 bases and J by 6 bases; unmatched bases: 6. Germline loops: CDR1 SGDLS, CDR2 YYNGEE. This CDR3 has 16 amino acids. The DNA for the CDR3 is TGTGCCAGCAGCGTAGCCCGGACTAGCGGCCTCAATGAGCAGTTCTTC. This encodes CASSVARTSGLNEQFF.

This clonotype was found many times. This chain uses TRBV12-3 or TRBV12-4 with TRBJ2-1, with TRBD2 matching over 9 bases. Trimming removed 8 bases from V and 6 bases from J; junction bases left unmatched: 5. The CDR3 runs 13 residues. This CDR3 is CASGGRGGNEQFF. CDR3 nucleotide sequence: TGTGCCAGCGGGGGGCGGGGGGGCAATGAGCAGTTCTTC.

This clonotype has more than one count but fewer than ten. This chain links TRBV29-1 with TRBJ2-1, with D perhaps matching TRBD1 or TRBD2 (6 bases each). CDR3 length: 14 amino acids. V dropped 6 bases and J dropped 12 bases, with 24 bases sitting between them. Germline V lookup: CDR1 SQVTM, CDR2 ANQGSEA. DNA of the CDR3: TGCAGCGTCGGAGGGACAAGGGTAAAAGGGGGGCAGTTCTTC. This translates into CSVGGTRVKGGQFF.

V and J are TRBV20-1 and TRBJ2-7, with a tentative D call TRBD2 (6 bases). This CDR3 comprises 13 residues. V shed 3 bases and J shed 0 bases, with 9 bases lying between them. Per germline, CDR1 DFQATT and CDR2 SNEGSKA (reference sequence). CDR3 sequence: CSASGGPSYEQYF. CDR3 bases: TGCAGTGCTAGCGGGGGTCCCTCCTACGAGCAGTACTTC.

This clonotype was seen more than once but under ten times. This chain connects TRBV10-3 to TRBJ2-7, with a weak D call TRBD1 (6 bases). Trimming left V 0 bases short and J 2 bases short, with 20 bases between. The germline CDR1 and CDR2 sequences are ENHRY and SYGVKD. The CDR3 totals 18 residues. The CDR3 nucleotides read TGTGCCATCAGTGAGTCGAGGGGAACAGGGAAGTGGCCCTACGAGCAGTACTTC. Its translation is CAISESRGTGKWPYEQYF.

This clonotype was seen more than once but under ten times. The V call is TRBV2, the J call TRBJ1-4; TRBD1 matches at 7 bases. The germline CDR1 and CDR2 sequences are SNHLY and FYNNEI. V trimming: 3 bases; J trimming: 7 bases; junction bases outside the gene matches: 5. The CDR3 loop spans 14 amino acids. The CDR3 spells CASSEAGGSEKLFF. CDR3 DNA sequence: TGTGCCAGCAGTGAGGCAGGGGGGAGTGAAAAACTGTTTTTT.